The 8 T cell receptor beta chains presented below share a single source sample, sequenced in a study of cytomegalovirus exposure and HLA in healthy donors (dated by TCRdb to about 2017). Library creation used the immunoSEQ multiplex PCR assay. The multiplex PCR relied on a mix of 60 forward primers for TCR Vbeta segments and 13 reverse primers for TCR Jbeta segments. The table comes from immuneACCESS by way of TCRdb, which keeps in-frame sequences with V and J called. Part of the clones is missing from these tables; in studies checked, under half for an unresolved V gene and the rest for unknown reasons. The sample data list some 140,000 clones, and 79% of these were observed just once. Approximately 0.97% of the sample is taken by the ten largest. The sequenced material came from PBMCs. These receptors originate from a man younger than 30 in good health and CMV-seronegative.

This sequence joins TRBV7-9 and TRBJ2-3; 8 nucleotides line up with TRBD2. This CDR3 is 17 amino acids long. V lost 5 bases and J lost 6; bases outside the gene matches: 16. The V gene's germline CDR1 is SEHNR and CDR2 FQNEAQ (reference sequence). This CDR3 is CASSRGTSGRGVDTQYF. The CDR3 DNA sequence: TGTGCCAGCAGCCGGGGAACTAGCGGACGAGGGGTGGATACGCAGTATTTT.

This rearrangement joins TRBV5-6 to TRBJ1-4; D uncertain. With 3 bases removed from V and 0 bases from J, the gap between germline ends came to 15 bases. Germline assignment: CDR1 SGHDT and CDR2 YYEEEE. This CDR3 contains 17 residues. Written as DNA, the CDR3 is TGTGCCAGCAGCTGGGGAGGAGCTGAGACAACTAATGAAAAACTGTTTTTT. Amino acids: CASSWGGAETTNEKLFF.

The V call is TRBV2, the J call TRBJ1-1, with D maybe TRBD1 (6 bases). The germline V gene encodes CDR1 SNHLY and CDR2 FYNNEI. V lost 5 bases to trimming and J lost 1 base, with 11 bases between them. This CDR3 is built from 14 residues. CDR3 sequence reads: CASSPVTGNTEAFF. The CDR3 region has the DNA TGTGCCAGCAGTCCGGTGACAGGGAACACTGAAGCTTTCTTT.

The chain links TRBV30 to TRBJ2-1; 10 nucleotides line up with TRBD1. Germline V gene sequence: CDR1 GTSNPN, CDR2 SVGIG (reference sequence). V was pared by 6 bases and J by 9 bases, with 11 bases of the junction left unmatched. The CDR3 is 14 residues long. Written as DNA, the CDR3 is TGTGCCTGTCGGACAGGGGGTGGAAGGGGTGAGCAGTTCTTC. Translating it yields CACRTGGGRGEQFF.

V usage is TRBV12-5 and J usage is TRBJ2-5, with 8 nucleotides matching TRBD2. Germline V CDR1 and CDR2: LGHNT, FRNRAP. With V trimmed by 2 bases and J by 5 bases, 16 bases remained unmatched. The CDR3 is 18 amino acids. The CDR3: CASGLSGLLAGRRETQYF. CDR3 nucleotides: TGTGCTAGTGGTTTGTCAGGCTTGCTAGCGGGCCGCCGCGAGACCCAGTACTTC.

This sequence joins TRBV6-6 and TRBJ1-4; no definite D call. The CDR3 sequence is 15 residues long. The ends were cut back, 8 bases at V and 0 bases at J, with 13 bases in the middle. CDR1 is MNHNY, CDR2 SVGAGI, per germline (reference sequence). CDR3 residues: CASLSYGATNEKLFF. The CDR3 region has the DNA TGTGCCAGCTTATCTTACGGGGCAACTAATGAAAAACTGTTTTTT.

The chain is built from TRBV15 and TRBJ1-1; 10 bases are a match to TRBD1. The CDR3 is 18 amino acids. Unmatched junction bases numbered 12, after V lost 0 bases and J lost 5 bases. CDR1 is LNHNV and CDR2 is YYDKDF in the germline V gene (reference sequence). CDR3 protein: CATSRDYGDRGAGTEAFF. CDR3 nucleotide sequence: TGTGCCACCAGCAGAGATTATGGGGACAGGGGAGCGGGGACTGAAGCTTTCTTT.

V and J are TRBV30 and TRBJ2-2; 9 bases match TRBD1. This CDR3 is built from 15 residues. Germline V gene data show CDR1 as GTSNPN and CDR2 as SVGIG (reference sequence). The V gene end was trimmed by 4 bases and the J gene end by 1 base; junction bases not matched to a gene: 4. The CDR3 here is CAWNSGQGNTGELFF. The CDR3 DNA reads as TGTGCCTGGAATTCGGGACAGGGGAACACCGGGGAGCTGTTTTTT.